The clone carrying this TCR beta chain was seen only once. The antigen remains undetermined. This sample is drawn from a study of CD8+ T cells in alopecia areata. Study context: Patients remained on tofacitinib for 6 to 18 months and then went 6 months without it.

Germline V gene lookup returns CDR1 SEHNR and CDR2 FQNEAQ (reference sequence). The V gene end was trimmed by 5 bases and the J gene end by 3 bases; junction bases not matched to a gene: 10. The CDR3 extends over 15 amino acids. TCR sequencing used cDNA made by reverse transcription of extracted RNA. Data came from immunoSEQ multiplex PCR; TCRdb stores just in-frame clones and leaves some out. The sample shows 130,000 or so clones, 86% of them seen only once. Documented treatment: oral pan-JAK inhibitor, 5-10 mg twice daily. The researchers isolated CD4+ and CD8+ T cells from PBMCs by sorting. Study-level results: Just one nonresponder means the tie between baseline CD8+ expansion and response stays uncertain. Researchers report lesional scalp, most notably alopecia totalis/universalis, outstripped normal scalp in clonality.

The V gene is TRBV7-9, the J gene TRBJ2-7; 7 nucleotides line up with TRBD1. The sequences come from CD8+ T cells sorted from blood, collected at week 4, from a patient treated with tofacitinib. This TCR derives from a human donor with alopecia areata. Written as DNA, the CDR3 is TGTGCCAGCAGCCCAGCTGGGACAGAGAGCTACGAGCAGTACTTC. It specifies CASSPAGTESYEQYF.